The T cell receptor beta chain under discussion was sequenced for a study of early T cells in non-severe SARS-CoV-2 infection. Overall study context: The input, bulk RNA from unsorted whole blood, was sequenced, and chains were unpaired. Points from the study as a whole: Matching with VDJdb favored anti-spike CD8 responses (missing private and CD4 specificities).

For this clonotype: The antigen remains undetermined.

The protocol attached unique molecular identifiers to individual cDNA molecules. TCRdb ran MiXCR on the 5' RACE reads and lists one entry per CDR3 protein. The table shows more than 70,000 distinct CDR3 sequences, with approximately 10% occurring only once. Germline V gene lookup returns CDR1 MNHEY and CDR2 SVGAGI. V shed 5 bases and J shed 3 bases, with 11 bases lying between them. CDR3 length: 13 residues. The clonotype comes from an adult who was a healthcare worker with PCR-confirmed SARS-CoV-2 infection or an uninfected control (not recorded which). The sequencing here drew on whole blood, taken at baseline. This chain joins TRBV6-5 and TRBJ2-7, with D possibly being TRBD2 (6 bases). CDR3 in DNA: TGTGCCAGCAGTCCCCGACTAGACTACGAGCAGTACTTC. Encoded protein: CASSPRLDYEQYF.